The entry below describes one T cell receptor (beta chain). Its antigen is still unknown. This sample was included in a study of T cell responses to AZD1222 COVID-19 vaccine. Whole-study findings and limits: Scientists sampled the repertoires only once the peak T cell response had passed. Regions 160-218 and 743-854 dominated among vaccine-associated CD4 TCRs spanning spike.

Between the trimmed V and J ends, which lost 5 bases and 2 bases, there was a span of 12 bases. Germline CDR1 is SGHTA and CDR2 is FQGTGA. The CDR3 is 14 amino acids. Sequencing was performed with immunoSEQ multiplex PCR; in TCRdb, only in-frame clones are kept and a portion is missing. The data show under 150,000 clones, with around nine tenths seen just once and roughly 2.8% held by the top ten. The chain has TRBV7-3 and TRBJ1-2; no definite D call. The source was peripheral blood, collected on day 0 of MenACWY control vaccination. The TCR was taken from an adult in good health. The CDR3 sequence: CASSPPGSNYGYTF. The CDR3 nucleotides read TGTGCCAGCAGCCCCCCGGGGTCAAACTATGGCTACACCTTC.